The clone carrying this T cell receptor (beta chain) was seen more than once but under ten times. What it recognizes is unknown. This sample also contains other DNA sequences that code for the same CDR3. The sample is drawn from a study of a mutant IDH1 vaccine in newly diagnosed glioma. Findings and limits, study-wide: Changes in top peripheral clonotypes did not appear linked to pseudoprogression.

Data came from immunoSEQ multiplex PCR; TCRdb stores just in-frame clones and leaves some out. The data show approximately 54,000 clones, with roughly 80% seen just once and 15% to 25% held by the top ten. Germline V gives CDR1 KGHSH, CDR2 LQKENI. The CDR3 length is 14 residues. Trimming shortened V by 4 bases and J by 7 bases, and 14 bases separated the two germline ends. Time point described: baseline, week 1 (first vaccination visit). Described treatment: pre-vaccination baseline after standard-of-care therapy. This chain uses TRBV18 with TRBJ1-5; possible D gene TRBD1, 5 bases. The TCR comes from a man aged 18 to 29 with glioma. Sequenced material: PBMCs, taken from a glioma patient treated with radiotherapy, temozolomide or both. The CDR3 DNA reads TGTGCCAGCTCACTTACAGGAGGGGACCAGCCCCAGCATTTT. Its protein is CASSLTGGDQPQHF.